This TCR beta chain is from a study of cytomegalovirus exposure and HLA in healthy donors. Study-wide results and limits: There were some V segments, including TRBV6-2 and TRBV6-3, excluded as indistinguishable. As a later analysis revealed, the rate of TCR association differed by HLA locus, with DRB1 most and HLA-C fewest.

Notes on this clone: Its target is unknown.

13 Jbeta primers and 60 Vbeta primers were used for the PCR. Profiled with immunoSEQ multiplex PCR; TCRdb holds only in-frame clones, not every one. The table lists about 120,000 clones, around 82% of them singletons, with around 9.9% in the top ten. Germline V gene lookup returns CDR1 MNHNY and CDR2 SVGAGI (reference sequence). V dropped 2 bases and J dropped 5 bases, with 12 bases sitting between them. The CDR3 extends over 14 amino acids. The sample comprised PBMCs. The sequence came from a young man in good health and CMV-seropositive. The chain has TRBV6-6 and TRBJ2-5; possible D gene TRBD2, 6 bases. The CDR3 region is CASSYHRGMETQYF. The CDR3 DNA sequence: TGTGCCAGCAGTTACCACCGGGGGATGGAGACCCAGTACTTC.